A selection of T cell receptor beta chains follows, all from one sample in a study of Ad26.COV2.S vaccination and SARS-CoV-2 variants. The data were produced by immunoSEQ multiplex PCR, yet TCRdb's version contains in-frame clones alone and is incomplete. The table shows around 340,000 clones, with 88% occurring only once. The sequences come from peripheral blood, collected in a trial of Ad26.COV2.S vaccine versus placebo. Receptors originate from a person between 18 and 65 years old who received the Ad26.COV2.S COVID-19 vaccine or a placebo. Both conserved end residues are part of each CDR3. The D gene is left open where the match is weak. Size is stated for part of the rows, as once, few or many counts, or as a class when the clone is expanded.

j_call	clone_size	v_call	d_call	cdr3_nt	cdr3_aa
TRBJ2-3	.	TRBV28	.	TGTGCCAGCATTGACGAGGAGGCAAGCACAGATACGCAGTATTTT	CASIDEEASTDTQYF
TRBJ2-1	.	TRBV7-3	.	TGTGCCAGCAGCCAAACCGAATCGTGGGCCTACAATGAGCAGTTCTTC	CASSQTESWAYNEQFF
TRBJ1-5	.	TRBV19	.	TGTGCCAGTAAGACTCAAGGGGGCAATCAGCCCCAGCATTTT	CASKTQGGNQPQHF
TRBJ1-5	once	TRBV7-3	.	TGTGCCAGCAGCTTAACGGTTAACCAGCCCCAGCATTTT	CASSLTVNQPQHF
TRBJ2-1	once	TRBV28	.	TGTGCCAGCAGTCTACAGGGTTCGGACTCCTACAATGAGCAGTTCTTC	CASSLQGSDSYNEQFF
TRBJ1-2	.	TRBV7-2	TRBD1	TGTGCCAGCAGCTTAGCCAATTACGACAGGGCGCGGTATGGCTACACCTTC	CASSLANYDRARYGYTF
TRBJ1-1	once	TRBV18	.	TGTGCCAGCTCACCACCCCCGGGGGGCGATCGCACTGAAGCTTTCTTT	CASSPPPGGDRTEAFF
TRBJ1-2	.	TRBV4-1	TRBD1	TGCGCCAGCAGCCACCCGACAGGGGGTAACTATGGCTACACCTTC	CASSHPTGGNYGYTF
TRBJ1-3	.	TRBV3-1/TRBV3-2	TRBD1	TGTGCCAGCAGCCCGACAGGGGTGGACGGAAACACCATATATTTT	CASSPTGVDGNTIYF
TRBJ2-2	.	TRBV27	.	TGTGCCAGCAGTCCACAATACAACCACGCCGGGGAGCTGTTTTTT	CASSPQYNHAGELFF
TRBJ2-6	.	TRBV4-2	TRBD1	TGTGCCAGCAATCCCGACAGGGGGTATTCTGGGGCCAACGTCCTGACTTTC	CASNPDRGYSGANVLTF
TRBJ2-1	.	TRBV9	.	TGTGCCAGCAGCGTAGACGGGGATTCCTACAATGAGCAGTTCTTC	CASSVDGDSYNEQFF
TRBJ2-4	.	TRBV19	.	TGTGCCAGTAGTATAGCCCGGATCCTAGCCAAAAACATTCAGTACTTC	CASSIARILAKNIQYF
TRBJ1-6	.	TRBV2	TRBD1	TGTGCCAGCAGTGTCTCGGGACAGGGAGGTTCACCCCTCCACTTT	CASSVSGQGGSPLHF
TRBJ2-2	few	TRBV19	.	TGTGCCAGTAGTTACGGAGGCGGGGAGCTGTTTTTT	CASSYGGGELFF
TRBJ1-1	few	TRBV5-4	.	TGTGCCAGCAGCTTGGCCGCGGAGAACACTGAAGCTTTCTTT	CASSLAAENTEAFF
TRBJ2-7	.	TRBV28	.	TGTGCCAGCAGTTTAAAGGACGATCAGCAGTACTTC	CASSLKDDQQYF
TRBJ1-4	.	TRBV19	.	TGTGCCAGTAGCAACCTCGGGCAGGTCAGGCGAACTAATGAAAAACTGTTTTTT	CASSNLGQVRRTNEKLFF
TRBJ2-3	.	TRBV4-3	.	TGCGCCAGCAGCCTCCGGACAGCTTGGAGGCCCACAGATACGCAGTATTTT	CASSLRTAWRPTDTQYF
TRBJ1-2	.	TRBV6-6	.	TGTGCCAGCAGTCCACAGGGTTCTGGCTACACCTTC	CASSPQGSGYTF
TRBJ2-2	.	TRBV7-8	TRBD1	TGTGCCAGCAGCTTAGTGGACAGGGCGAACACCGGGGAGCTGTTTTTT	CASSLVDRANTGELFF
TRBJ2-5	.	TRBV19	.	TGTGCCAGTCGGGACTTGGGGGAGACCCAGTACTTC	CASRDLGETQYF
TRBJ1-2	.	TRBV18	TRBD1	TGTGCCAGCTCATCAGAACAGGGGGTTTATGGCTACACCTTC	CASSSEQGVYGYTF
TRBJ1-2	.	TRBV11-2	.	TGTGCCAGCAGCTCCGAGGGCTATGGCTACACCTTC	CASSSEGYGYTF
TRBJ2-7	once	TRBV7-8	.	TGTGCCAGCAGCTACTACCGGAGCGTGTCCTACGAGCAGTACTTC	CASSYYRSVSYEQYF
TRBJ1-5	.	TRBV13	.	TGTGCCAGCAGCTTTGAGGGTCATCAGCCCCAGCATTTT	CASSFEGHQPQHF
TRBJ2-7	once	TRBV28	.	TGTGCCAGCAGTTTATCGGACGAGCAGTACTTC	CASSLSDEQYF
TRBJ2-1	.	TRBV5-1	TRBD1	TGCGCCAGCAGCTTGGAGGACAGGGCCTACAATGAGCAGTTCTTC	CASSLEDRAYNEQFF
TRBJ2-3	once	TRBV10-1	.	TGCGCCAGCAGTGAGGGAAACACAGATACGCAGTATTTT	CASSEGNTDTQYF
TRBJ2-7	.	TRBV19	TRBD1	TGTGCCAGTAGTATCCAGGGGGACTCCTACGAGCAGTACTTC	CASSIQGDSYEQYF
TRBJ2-2	.	TRBV6-5	.	TGTGCCAGCAGTCCACAGGGCACCGGGGAGCTGTTTTTT	CASSPQGTGELFF
TRBJ1-2	.	TRBV7-8	.	TGTGCCAGCAGCTTAGAAAGGGGCCATGGCTACACCTTC	CASSLERGHGYTF
TRBJ2-1	.	TRBV7-3	.	TGTGCCAGCAGCCCGAGTTCGCGGTACAATGAGCAGTTCTTC	CASSPSSRYNEQFF
TRBJ2-3	.	TRBV5-6	.	TGTGCCAGCAGCTTGGCCATTCGGACGGATCGATCGGCAGATACGCAGTATTTT	CASSLAIRTDRSADTQYF
TRBJ1-5	.	TRBV7-9	.	TGTGCCAGCAGCTTAGAGGTTGGGGGCAATCAGCCCCAGCATTTT	CASSLEVGGNQPQHF
TRBJ1-5	.	TRBV7-3	.	TGTGCCAGCAGCCTAGAGAGAGTGGGTCAGCCCCAGCATTTT	CASSLERVGQPQHF
TRBJ2-1	.	TRBV4-1	TRBD2	TGCGCCAGCAGCCAAGATTCAACTAGCGGGAGGATCAATGAGCAGTTCTTC	CASSQDSTSGRINEQFF
TRBJ2-7	.	TRBV6-2/TRBV6-3	.	TGTGCCAGCAGCTCCACGCGGAGGGGGAACCTGGGCTACGAGCAGTACTTC	CASSSTRRGNLGYEQYF
TRBJ2-2	.	TRBV28	.	TGTGCCAGCAGTTTAGCGGGGTTGGACACCGGGGAGCTGTTTTTT	CASSLAGLDTGELFF
TRBJ2-3	.	TRBV6-1	.	TGTGCCAGCAGTGAAGTCGACAGAGACACAGATACGCAGTATTTT	CASSEVDRDTDTQYF
TRBJ2-3	.	TRBV28	TRBD2	TGTGCCAGCACACTAGCGGGACGCACAGATACGCAGTATTTT	CASTLAGRTDTQYF
TRBJ2-7	.	TRBV11-2	TRBD2	TGTGCCAGCAGGGTAGCGGGGGTGACCTACGAGCAGTACTTC	CASRVAGVTYEQYF
TRBJ1-5	.	TRBV19	.	TGTGCCAGTAGTATATCGATAGGGGGTCGGGATCAGCCCCAGCATTTT	CASSISIGGRDQPQHF
TRBJ1-2	.	TRBV30	.	TGTGCCTGGAGTGTACCGGGATCGAACTATGGCTACACCTTC	CAWSVPGSNYGYTF
TRBJ1-2	.	TRBV5-1	TRBD1	TGCGCCAGCAGCAGGGGACAGGGGTTAGGGGAGTATGGCTACACCTTC	CASSRGQGLGEYGYTF
TRBJ2-3	.	TRBV9	TRBD2	TGTGCCAGCAGCTCAGAGGGACTAGCGGGGCCCTCAGATACGCAGTATTTT	CASSSEGLAGPSDTQYF
TRBJ2-2	.	TRBV6-2/TRBV6-3	.	TGTGCCAGCAGCGCTACGAACACCGGGGAGCTGTTTTTT	CASSATNTGELFF
TRBJ2-2	.	TRBV7-9	.	TGTGCCAGCAGCTTCGGGGAGCTGTTTTTT	CASSFGELFF
TRBJ2-2	.	TRBV2	TRBD1	TGTGCCAGCAAGGGACCGGACAGGGTGAGCACCGGGGAGCTGTTTTTT	CASKGPDRVSTGELFF
TRBJ2-5	.	TRBV6-6	.	TGTGCCAGCAGTTACGGCAGCCGGTCGGAGACCCAGTACTTC	CASSYGSRSETQYF
TRBJ1-2	.	TRBV9	.	TGTGCCAGCAGCGCCCAGACAGCGAGCTATGGCTACACCTTC	CASSAQTASYGYTF
TRBJ2-1	.	TRBV5-1	TRBD2	TGCGCCAGCAGCCCCCGGACTAGCGGGAGCTATGAGCAGTTCTTC	CASSPRTSGSYEQFF
TRBJ2-7	.	TRBV27	TRBD1	TGTGCCAGCAGTATTGGGGACAGTATCCACGAGCAGTACTTC	CASSIGDSIHEQYF
TRBJ2-5	.	TRBV4-3	.	TGCGCCAGCAGCCAAGATAAGGGTTTGGGAGAGACCCAGTACTTC	CASSQDKGLGETQYF
TRBJ2-5	.	TRBV18	.	TGTGCCAGCTCACCACCCTGGGGGCGAGAGACCCAGTACTTC	CASSPPWGRETQYF